The next 19 T cell receptor beta chains were all read from a single sample in a study of T cell clones after liver transplantation. Repertoires were generated with immunoSEQ multiplex PCR, while TCRdb's copy carries only in-frame clones and drops some. The table has tens of thousands of clones, less than 75% seen once; the top ten hold around 9.6%. This specimen consisted of CD4+ T cells from blood, obtained at the 22-month timepoint. The receptors stem from a human patient who received a liver transplant. The graft donor may account for some of the T cells.

V is TRBV11-2 and J is TRBJ1-2; D not certain. The CDR3 is 18 amino acids. V lost 2 bases to trimming and J lost 0 bases, with 19 bases between them. Germline CDR1 reads SGHAT; CDR2 reads FQNNGV. The CDR3 sequence: CASSLYDFGVGTNYGYTF. CDR3 coding DNA: TGTGCCAGCAGCTTATATGACTTTGGGGTAGGGACTAACTATGGCTACACCTTC.

This clone has more than one count but fewer than ten. The J gene is TRBJ2-3, the V gene TRBV27, with a tentative D call TRBD1 (7 bases). Deletions cut 4 bases from V and 0 bases from J, with 11 bases between. This CDR3 is built from 15 residues. In germline, CDR1 is MNHEY, CDR2 SMNVEV (reference sequence). The CDR3 loop is CASSSGGTSTDTQYF. The DNA for the CDR3 is TGTGCCAGCAGTTCAGGGGGGACCAGCACAGATACGCAGTATTTT.

This clone was counted only a few times. At one boundary the junction diverges from the germline segment, which might be a read error. The genes are TRBV28 and TRBJ1-4; no clear D. This CDR3 has 13 amino acids. Germline CDR1 and CDR2: MDHEN and SYDVKM. CDR3 in amino acids: CASIDSQNGKLFF. The CDR3 coding sequence is TGTGCCAGCATTGACTCCCAGAATGGAAAACTGTTTTTT.

The V call is TRBV7-2, the J call TRBJ2-2; 7 nucleotides line up with TRBD2. With V trimmed by 0 bases and J by 7 bases, 5 bases remained unmatched. From germline, CDR1 is SGHTA and CDR2 FQGNSA. The CDR3 has 15 residues. CDR3 in amino acids: CASSLALGGIGELFF. The CDR3 nucleotides read TGTGCCAGCAGCTTAGCGCTGGGGGGGATCGGGGAGCTGTTTTTT.

The chain employs TRBV7-2 and TRBJ2-1; D not certain. The CDR3 runs 14 residues. Trimming took off 1 base at V and 7 bases at J, with 11 bases between the two ends. Germline CDR1 and CDR2: SGHTA and FQGNSA. The CDR3 here is CASSLGTPRNEQFF. CDR3 bases: TGTGCCAGCAGCTTAGGAACCCCTCGTAATGAGCAGTTCTTC.

The chain combines TRBV18 with TRBJ1-5; TRBD1 aligns across 11 bases. Looked up from germline, CDR1 is KGHSH and CDR2 is LQKENI. Trimming at V came to 3 bases and at J to 7 bases, leaving 8 bases not matched to a gene. CDR3 length equals 16 residues. The CDR3 here is CASSPSGTGGEQPQHF. The DNA for the CDR3 is TGTGCCAGCTCACCGTCCGGGACAGGGGGGGAGCAGCCCCAGCATTTT. The full variable domain, completed using reference TRBV18 and TRBJ1-5, is NAGVMQNPRHLVRRRGQEARLRCSPMKGHSHVYWYRQLPEEGLKFMVYLQKENIIDESGMPKERFSAEFPKEGPSILRIQQVVRGDSAAYFCASSPSGTGGEQPQHFGDGTRLSIL.

CDR3 sequence: CASGRNTIYF. The CDR3 DNA reads TGTGCCAGCGGGCGAAACACCATATATTTT. The rearrangement joins TRBV6-1 to TRBJ1-3, with D unclear. The CDR3 has 10 amino acids. In germline, CDR1 is MNHNS, CDR2 SASEGT. Trimming shortened V by 8 bases and J by 5 bases, and 4 bases separated the two germline ends.

This chain uses TRBV10-3 with TRBJ2-7; unclear D gene. Germline CDR1 reads ENHRY; CDR2 reads SYGVKD. The CDR3 spans 11 residues. V was trimmed by 0 bases and J by 5 bases, leaving 2 bases between them. The CDR3 sequence: CAISESHEQYF. Here the CDR3 DNA reads TGTGCCATCAGTGAGTCCCACGAGCAGTACTTC.

The chain links TRBV18 to TRBJ1-4; 7 nucleotides match TRBD1. Germline loops: CDR1 KGHSH, CDR2 LQKENI. The CDR3 has 14 amino acids. The V and J ends lost 6 bases and 8 bases, in that order; junction bases with no gene match: 9. The CDR3 reads CASSTDRPREKLFF. CDR3 coding DNA: TGTGCCAGCTCCACGGACAGGCCAAGGGAAAAACTGTTTTTT. Supplemented by reference TRBV18 and TRBJ1-4, the full variable domain reads NAGVMQNPRHLVRRRGQEARLRCSPMKGHSHVYWYRQLPEEGLKFMVYLQKENIIDESGMPKERFSAEFPKEGPSILRIQQVVRGDSAAYFCASSTDRPREKLFFGSGTQLSVL.

J is TRBJ2-7 and V is TRBV9; 7 positions match TRBD1. The germline V gene encodes CDR1 SGDLS and CDR2 YYNGEE. V was pared by 1 base and J by 7 bases, with 11 bases of the junction left unmatched. The CDR3 has 15 residues. This chain's CDR3 is CASSVNPGGREEQYF. CDR3 DNA sequence: TGTGCCAGCAGCGTAAACCCAGGGGGACGTGAGGAGCAGTACTTC. The variable domain in full, completed from reference TRBV9 and TRBJ2-7, reads DSGVTQTPKHLITATGQRVTLRCSPRSGDLSVYWYQQSLDQGLQFLIQYYNGEERAKGNILERFSAQQFPDLHSELNLSSLELGDSALYFCASSVNPGGREEQYFGPGTRLTVT.

The chain joins TRBV6-5 to TRBJ2-3, with D possibly being TRBD2 (6 bases). Germline loops: CDR1 MNHEY, CDR2 SVGAGI. The V end was cut by 6 bases, the J end by 10 bases, with 17 bases between. This CDR3 has 13 amino acids. CDR3 coding DNA: TGTGCCAGCAGCTTCGCGGGATTCGGGGCGCAGTATTTT. Amino acids: CASSFAGFGAQYF.

V usage is TRBV25-1 and J usage is TRBJ2-3; TRBD2 matches 9 bases. Germline lookup yields CDR1 MGHDK and CDR2 SYGVNS. V dropped 3 bases and J dropped 6; count of bases not matched to a gene: 10. The CDR3 is made up of 16 amino acids. The CDR3 protein is CASSDPSRGGSDTQYF. DNA for the CDR3: TGTGCCAGCAGTGACCCCTCGCGGGGGGGTTCGGATACGCAGTATTTT.

The chain uses TRBV7-7 and TRBJ2-2, with D possibly being TRBD2 (6 bases). Trimming removed 2 bases from V and 6 bases from J, with 10 bases in between. Per germline, CDR1 SSHAT and CDR2 FNYEAQ (reference sequence). The CDR3 consists of 14 residues. In DNA, the CDR3 is TGTGCCAGCAGCTTAAGCGCGGGATCCGGGGAGCTGTTTTTT. Amino acids: CASSLSAGSGELFF.

The chain joins TRBV2 to TRBJ1-3; possible D gene TRBD1, 5 bases. Trimming left V 5 bases short and J 4 bases short, with 9 bases between. The CDR3 sequence is 13 residues long. Germline-derived CDR1 and CDR2 are SNHLY and FYNNEI. CDR3 coding DNA: TGTGCCAGCAGTCGGGACGAAGGAAACACCATATATTTT. It is translated as CASSRDEGNTIYF.

This clone was seen only once. V is TRBV5-1 and J is TRBJ1-6, with D perhaps TRBD1 (5 bases). This CDR3 region has 17 residues. V was pared by 7 bases and J by 0 bases, with 17 bases between. Germline values: CDR1 SGHRS, CDR2 YFSETQ. The chain's CDR3 is CASQTGTQSSYNSPLHF. In DNA form, the CDR3 reads TGCGCCAGCCAAACCGGGACTCAGAGCTCCTATAATTCACCCCTCCACTTT.

V gene TRBV5-3 combines with J gene TRBJ1-4; the D is unclear. TRBV5-3 is an open reading frame, and its role is uncertain. Deletions cut 0 bases from V and 3 bases from J, with 6 bases between. This CDR3 region has 14 residues. The CDR3 spells CARSLEQPNEKLFF. Written as DNA, the CDR3 is TGTGCCAGAAGCTTGGAACAGCCTAATGAAAAACTGTTTTTT.

The chain recombines TRBV4-2 with TRBJ2-5; no clear D gene. Germline loops: CDR1 LGHNA, CDR2 YNFKEQ. V lost 3 bases, J lost 5 bases, and 10 bases lay in between. The CDR3 runs to 13 residues. In DNA, the CDR3 is TGTGCCAGCAGCCAGGATCCGGGCGAGACCCAGTACTTC. It encodes CASSQDPGETQYF.

This chain uses TRBV2 with TRBJ1-5; D perhaps matches TRBD1 (5 bases). Trimming removed 5 bases at V and 4 bases at J, with 15 bases between. Germline CDR1 and CDR2: SNHLY and FYNNEI. The CDR3 is 15 residues long. Here the CDR3 reads CASSRRGRENQPQHF. CDR3 in DNA: TGTGCCAGCAGTCGGCGGGGGAGGGAAAATCAGCCCCAGCATTTT.

Of note for this clone: This same CDR3 is encoded by further DNA sequences in the sample. The chain couples TRBV28 to TRBJ1-2; perhaps TRBD1 as D (5 bases). The germline V gene encodes CDR1 MDHEN and CDR2 SYDVKM. The CDR3 consists of 15 residues. V lost 3 bases and J 5 bases, leaving 16 bases between the germline ends. The CDR3 bases are TGTGCCAGCAGTTTGGGACGTTCTCAGGGATATGGCTACACCTTC. Its translation is CASSLGRSQGYGYTF.